This TCR beta chain was identified in a study of T cells after yellow fever vaccination. Many counts were recorded for this clonotype. Its antigen is not known. One entry per CDR3 protein results from TCRdb running MiXCR on the 5' RACE reads. The sample lists about 68,000 distinct CDR3 sequences, approximately 6.1% occurring once. CDR3 length: 12 amino acids. The V gene's germline CDR1 is LNHDA and CDR2 SQIVND (reference sequence). V was trimmed by 7 bases and J by 9 bases, leaving 13 bases between them. Study-wide results and caveats: The bulk population could contribute abundant contaminating clonotypes to FACS-sorted repertoires. A small share of clonotypes appeared in both CD4 and CD8 compartments.

The receptor was derived from a man between 18 and 29 years old who received the YFV17D yellow fever vaccine. The chain uses TRBV19 and TRBJ1-5; D ambiguous. The sequences come from CD8+ T cells sorted from PBMCs, collected roughly 45 days after the first yellow fever vaccination. The CDR3 spells CASNPGLGPQHF. In DNA, the CDR3 is TGTGCCAGTAACCCCGGGTTGGGGCCCCAGCATTTT. Full variable domain (rest looked up from reference TRBV19 and TRBJ1-5): DGGITQSPKYLFRKEGQNVTLSCEQNLNHDAMYWYRQDPGQGLRLIYYSQIVNDFQKGDIAEGYSVSREKKESFPLTVTSAQKNPTAFYLCASNPGLGPQHFGDGTRLSIL.